A single sample gave rise to the 26 T cell receptor beta chains below, sequenced in a study. TCRdb redid the calling of the 5' RACE reads with MiXCR, one entry per CDR3 protein. The sample records several thousand distinct CDR3 sequences, around 42% being singletons. Tregs were sorted as CD4+CD25+CD127-/low cells. Sample: Tregs sorted from a lymph node. Receptors were obtained from a female donor with breast cancer.

This clonotype has a single count. The chain is built from TRBV4-1 and TRBJ2-7; D is perhaps TRBD2 (6 bases). The germline V gene has CDR1 MGHRA and CDR2 YSYEKL. The CDR3 covers 14 residues. V gave up 0 bases and J gave up 0 bases, with 6 bases separating them. CDR3 residues: CASSQEGGSYEQYF. Here the CDR3 DNA reads TGCGCCAGCAGCCAAGAGGGGGGCTCCTACGAGCAGTACTTC.

The chain recombines TRBV6-2 or TRBV6-3 with TRBJ2-5; 8 nucleotides agree with TRBD1. Germline CDR1 reads MNHEY; CDR2 reads SVGEGT. J gave up 10 bases and V 2 bases, and 9 bases lay outside the gene matches. The CDR3 has 14 residues. CDR3 region: CASSYPGQGANQYF. CDR3 in DNA: TGTGCCAGCAGTTACCCGGGGCAGGGGGCTAACCAGTACTTC.

The chain employs TRBV4-2 and TRBJ1-5, with D possibly TRBD1 on 5 matching bases. In germline, CDR1 is LGHNA, CDR2 YNFKEQ. With 0 bases removed from V and 3 bases from J, the gap between germline ends came to 9 bases. CDR3 size: 15 residues. The CDR3 nucleotides are TGTGCCAGCAGCCAAGAAGCAGGGAACAATCAGCCCCAGCATTTT. Translation: CASSQEAGNNQPQHF.

In the case of this clonotype: One end of the junction is discordant with germline, which a read error may explain. The chain has TRBV5-1 and TRBJ2-1, with D tentatively TRBD1 (5 bases). The germline V gene encodes CDR1 SGHRS and CDR2 YFSETQ. The CDR3 spans 14 residues. CDR3 sequence reads: CAGSLEDSYNEQFF. CDR3 nucleotides: TGCGCCGGCAGCTTGGAAGACAGCTACAATGAGCAGTTCTTC.

The DNA of the CDR3 is TGTGCCACCAGCTATCAGGGGGACCACCAAGAGACCCAGTACTTC. It translates to CATSYQGDHQETQYF. V is TRBV15 and J is TRBJ2-5; the match to TRBD1 covers 7 bases. This CDR3 is 15 amino acids long. Trimming took 5 bases from V and 0 from J; bases not matched to a gene: 6. CDR1 and CDR2 (germline): LNHNV, YYDKDF (reference sequence).

There are a few counts of this clonotype. The rearrangement joins TRBV4-1 to TRBJ2-7; 10 nucleotides line up with TRBD2. CDR1 is MGHRA and CDR2 is YSYEKL in the germline V gene. The trim removed 3 bases at V and 4 bases at J, leaving 6 bases unmatched. This CDR3 is built from 15 residues. This CDR3 reads CASSQSGLAEYEQYF. CDR3 sequence (DNA): TGCGCCAGCAGCCAGTCCGGACTAGCGGAATACGAGCAGTACTTC.

This clonotype has a handful of counts. A read error may account for a junction end that differs from germline. The chain joins TRBV7-7 to TRBJ2-5; 7 bases map to TRBD1. This CDR3 has 15 amino acids. The germline V gene encodes CDR1 SSHAT and CDR2 FNYEAQ (reference sequence). CDR3 in DNA: TGTGCTAGCAGCTACGGGACAGCGGTCCAAGAGACCCAGTACTTC. Residues: CASSYGTAVQETQYF.

V is TRBV9 and J is TRBJ2-3; D is unclear. CDR3 length: 13 amino acids. Trimming shortened V by 4 bases and J by 2 bases, and 8 bases separated the two germline ends. Germline V gene sequence: CDR1 SGDLS, CDR2 YYNGEE. For the CDR3, the DNA is TGTGCCAGCAGCTTTAGACCCACAGATACGCAGTATTTT. Translated, it gives CASSFRPTDTQYF. Variable domain in full (rest from reference TRBV9 and TRBJ2-3): DSGVTQTPKHLITATGQRVTLRCSPRSGDLSVYWYQQSLDQGLQFLIQYYNGEERAKGNILERFSAQQFPDLHSELNLSSLELGDSALYFCASSFRPTDTQYFGPGTRLTVL.

This clonotype was counted only a few times. The V gene is TRBV6-1, the J gene TRBJ2-1, with TRBD2 matching over 7 bases. The CDR3 sequence is 14 residues long. J gave up 6 bases and V 4 bases, and 6 bases lay outside the gene matches. CDR1 and CDR2 from the germline V gene are MNHNS and SASEGT. CDR3 in amino acids: CASSGEGHVNEQFF. The CDR3 DNA reads as TGTGCCAGCAGTGGGGAGGGCCACGTCAATGAGCAGTTCTTC.

Only a few counts were recorded for this clonotype. This chain links TRBV6-1 with TRBJ1-1, with 8 bases that match TRBD1. The CDR3 runs 14 residues. Germline loops: CDR1 MNHNS, CDR2 SASEGT. V was clipped by 4 bases and J by 1 base; unmatched bases: 2. Written as DNA, the CDR3 is TGTGCCAGCAGTGGGGGACAGGCGAACACTGAAGCTTTCTTT. As protein: CASSGGQANTEAFF.

This clonotype was seen only a few times. V gene TRBV20-1 combines with J gene TRBJ2-7, with D unclear. Germline values: CDR1 DFQATT, CDR2 SNEGSKA (reference sequence). V dropped 6 bases and J dropped 4 bases, with 16 bases sitting between them. CDR3 size: 13 residues. The CDR3 DNA reads as TGCAGTGCCGTAGGTACGGACGTATACGAGCAGTACTTC. Residues: CSAVGTDVYEQYF.

The chain recombines TRBV7-9 with TRBJ2-3; a weak D match, TRBD2 (6 bases). The germline V gene has CDR1 SEHNR and CDR2 FQNEAQ (reference sequence). V gave up 5 bases and J gave up 0 bases, with 12 bases separating them. The CDR3 is 15 amino acids. CDR3 amino acids: CASSQSSASTDTQYF. CDR3 sequence (DNA): TGTGCCAGCAGCCAATCTAGCGCCAGCACAGATACGCAGTATTTT.

The chain has TRBV4-1 and TRBJ2-1; 7 bases line up with TRBD2. Germline assignment: CDR1 MGHRA and CDR2 YSYEKL. The CDR3 runs 15 residues. The J segment lost 10 bases and the V segment lost 3 bases, leaving 12 bases of the junction unmatched. CDR3 sequence reads: CASSQTAGRAWEQFF. The CDR3 nucleotides read TGCGCCAGCAGCCAGACAGCGGGAAGGGCATGGGAGCAGTTCTTC.

V is TRBV7-9 and J is TRBJ2-3; 10 bases map to TRBD2. The CDR3 runs to 16 residues. CDR1 SEHNR and CDR2 FQNEAQ come from the germline V gene (reference sequence). V gave up 6 bases and J gave up 2 bases; unmatched junction bases: 8. CDR3 in amino acids: CASSHTLAGPTDTQYF. The CDR3 bases are TGTGCCAGCAGTCATACACTAGCGGGACCCACAGATACGCAGTATTTT.

On this clonotype: A read error may account for a junction end that differs from germline. This sequence joins TRBV4-1 and TRBJ2-6, with TRBD1 matching over 7 bases. The germline gives CDR1 MGHRA, CDR2 YSYEKL. The CDR3 is 18 amino acids. The CDR3 loop reads CASSRSQGFSSGANALTF. For the CDR3, the DNA is TGCGCCAGCAGCCGATCACAGGGGTTTTCCTCTGGGGCCAACGCCCTGACTTTC.

The CDR3 spells CTSSLVVGQGRKNIQYF. The DNA of the CDR3 is TGTACCAGCAGCTTAGTCGTTGGTCAGGGGAGGAAAAACATTCAGTACTTC. V and J are TRBV7-2 and TRBJ2-4, with D possibly being TRBD1 or TRBD2 (6 bases each). Germline CDR1 and CDR2: SGHTA and FQGNSA. The V gene lost 1 base and the J gene lost 4 bases, with 17 bases spanning the gap. The CDR3 covers 17 residues.

This clonotype has more than one count but fewer than ten. The rearrangement links TRBV4-1 to TRBJ1-5; 8 bases match TRBD1. This CDR3 has 16 residues. Germline V gives CDR1 MGHRA, CDR2 YSYEKL. With 3 bases clipped from V and 3 bases from J, the junction kept 7 bases outside the gene matches. The CDR3 DNA reads TGCGCCAGCAGCCATCAGCAGGGGGCCCTCAATCAGCCCCAGCATTTT. It specifies CASSHQQGALNQPQHF.

This clonotype was detected a few times. The V and J genes are TRBV20-1 and TRBJ2-3; the D gene is possibly TRBD2 (5 bases). The V end lost 0 bases, the J end lost 1 base, and 8 bases lay between the germline ends. This CDR3 has 14 amino acids. CDR1 and CDR2 (germline): DFQATT, SNEGSKA (reference sequence). CDR3 nucleotides: TGCAGTGCTAGAGAGGACGGGGGCACAGATACGCAGTATTTT. Translated: CSAREDGGTDTQYF.

This clonotype was counted a few times. The rearrangement uses TRBV29-1 and TRBJ1-1; possibly TRBD1 for D (5 bases). V was shortened by 4 bases and J by 5 bases, with 17 bases between the two germline ends. Germline V gene data show CDR1 as SQVTM and CDR2 as ANQGSEA. The CDR3 covers 14 residues. CDR3 DNA sequence: TGCAGCGTTGGGTATGGCAGGGAGGGAACTGAAGCTTTCTTT. Amino acid sequence: CSVGYGREGTEAFF.

This clonotype was counted between two and nine times. This chain joins TRBV10-3 and TRBJ2-7, with TRBD1 identical over 7 bases. Unmatched junction bases numbered 1, after V lost 10 bases and J lost 1 base. CDR1 and CDR2 from the germline V gene are ENHRY and SYGVKD. CDR3 size: 11 residues. CDR3: CATGQSYEQYF. CDR3 nucleotides: TGTGCCACGGGACAGTCCTACGAGCAGTACTTC.

V and J are TRBV12-3 or TRBV12-4 and TRBJ2-1; 11 positions match TRBD2. CDR3 length equals 16 residues. Losses at the gene ends were 5 bases for V and 15 bases for J; bases not matched to a gene: 18. The CDR3 nucleotides read TGTGCCAGCAGTCCTACTCCGACTAGCGGGGTGGGGGCGTGGTTCTTC. It encodes CASSPTPTSGVGAWFF.

This clonotype was detected only a few times. This chain joins TRBV7-3 and TRBJ2-1; D is perhaps TRBD1 (6 bases). Germline CDR1 SGHTA, CDR2 FQGTGA. CDR3 length: 14 amino acids. The V end lost 5 bases, the J end lost 8 bases, and 16 bases lay between the germline ends. As DNA, the CDR3 is TGTGCCAGCAGCCCCCCCCGGGACATCTATGAGCAGTTCTTC. Translation: CASSPPRDIYEQFF.

This clonotype has more than one count but fewer than ten. The chain recombines TRBV4-1 with TRBJ2-5, with 8 bases aligning to TRBD1. J was trimmed by 2 bases and V by 3 bases; bases with no gene match: 5. This CDR3 spans 15 amino acids. Germline loops: CDR1 MGHRA, CDR2 YSYEKL. The CDR3 here is CASSHQDRVQETQYF. In DNA form, the CDR3 reads TGCGCCAGCAGCCACCAGGACAGGGTGCAAGAGACCCAGTACTTC.

In nucleotides, the CDR3 is TGTGCCAGCAGTCCCGCCCAGGGAAATTCACCCCTCCACTTT. This translates into CASSPAQGNSPLHF. The chain recombines TRBV27 with TRBJ1-6; possible D gene TRBD1, 5 bases. The length of the CDR3 is 14 residues. V gave up 5 bases and J gave up 7 bases, with 12 bases separating them. Germline loops: CDR1 MNHEY, CDR2 SMNVEV (reference sequence).

The chain links TRBV27 to TRBJ1-5; TRBD1 matches at 8 bases. The CDR3 is 16 residues long. Losses at the gene ends were 4 bases for V and 4 bases for J; bases not matched to a gene: 9. The germline V gene has CDR1 MNHEY and CDR2 SMNVEV (reference sequence). The CDR3 here is CASSSTTGGRNQPQHF. The CDR3, as DNA: TGTGCCAGCAGTTCCACCACAGGGGGACGAAATCAGCCCCAGCATTTT.

This sequence joins TRBV15 and TRBJ2-5, with 11 bases aligning to TRBD2. The trim removed 1 base at V and 3 bases at J, leaving 4 bases unmatched. The CDR3 has 16 residues. Germline CDR1 LNHNV, CDR2 YYDKDF (reference sequence). The CDR3 here is CATSRASGGTEETQYF. The CDR3 DNA reads as TGTGCCACCAGCAGAGCTAGCGGGGGGACCGAAGAGACCCAGTACTTC.